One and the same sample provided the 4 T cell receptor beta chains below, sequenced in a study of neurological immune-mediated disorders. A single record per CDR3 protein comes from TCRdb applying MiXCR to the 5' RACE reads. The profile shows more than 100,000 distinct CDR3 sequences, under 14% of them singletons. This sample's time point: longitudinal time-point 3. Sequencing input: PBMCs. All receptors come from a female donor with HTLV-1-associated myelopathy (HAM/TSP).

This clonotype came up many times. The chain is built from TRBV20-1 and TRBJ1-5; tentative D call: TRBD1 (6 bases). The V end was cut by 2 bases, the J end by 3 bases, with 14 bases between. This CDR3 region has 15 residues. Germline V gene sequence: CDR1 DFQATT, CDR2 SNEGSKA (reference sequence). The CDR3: CSARRNRVLNQPQHF. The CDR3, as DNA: TGCAGTGCTAGAAGGAACAGGGTTCTCAATCAGCCCCAGCATTTT.

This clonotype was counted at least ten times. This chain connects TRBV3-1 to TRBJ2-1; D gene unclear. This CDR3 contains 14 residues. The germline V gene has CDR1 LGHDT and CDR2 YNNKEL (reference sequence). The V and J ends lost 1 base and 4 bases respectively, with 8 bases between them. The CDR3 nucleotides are TGTGCCAGCAGCCAAGGTGTCCGGTACAATGAGCAGTTCTTC. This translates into CASSQGVRYNEQFF.

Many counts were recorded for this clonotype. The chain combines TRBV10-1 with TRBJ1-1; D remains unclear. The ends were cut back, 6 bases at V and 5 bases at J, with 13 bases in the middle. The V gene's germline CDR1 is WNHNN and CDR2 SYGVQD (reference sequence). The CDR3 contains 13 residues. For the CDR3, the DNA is TGCGCCAGCAGGGTTGGGGTTTCGACTGAAGCTTTCTTT. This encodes CASRVGVSTEAFF.

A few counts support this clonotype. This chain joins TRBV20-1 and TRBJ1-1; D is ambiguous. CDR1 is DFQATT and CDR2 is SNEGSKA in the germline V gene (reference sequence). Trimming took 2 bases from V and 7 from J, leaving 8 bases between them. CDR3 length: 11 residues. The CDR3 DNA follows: TGCAGTGCTAGACCAGGCCTTGAAGCTTTCTTT. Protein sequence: CSARPGLEAFF.